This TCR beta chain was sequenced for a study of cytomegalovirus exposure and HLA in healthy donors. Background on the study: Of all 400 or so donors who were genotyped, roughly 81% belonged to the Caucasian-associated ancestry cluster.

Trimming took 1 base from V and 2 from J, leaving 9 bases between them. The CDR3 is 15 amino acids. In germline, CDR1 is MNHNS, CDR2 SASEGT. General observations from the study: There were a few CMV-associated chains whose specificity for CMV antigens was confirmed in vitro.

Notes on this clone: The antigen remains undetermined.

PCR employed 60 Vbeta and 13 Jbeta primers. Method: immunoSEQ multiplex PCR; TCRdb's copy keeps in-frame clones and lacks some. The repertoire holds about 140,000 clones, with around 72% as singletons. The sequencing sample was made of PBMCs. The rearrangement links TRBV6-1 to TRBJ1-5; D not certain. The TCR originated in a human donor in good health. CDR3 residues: CASSEVMGGNQPQHF. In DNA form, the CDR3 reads TGTGCCAGCAGTGAAGTCATGGGCGGCAATCAGCCCCAGCATTTT.